The clone carrying this T cell receptor beta chain was observed at least ten times. Trimming left V 3 bases short and J 1 base short, with 9 bases between. CDR3 length: 14 amino acids. CDR1 and CDR2 from the germline V gene are SGHAT and FQNNGV. This sample is part of a study of Graves' ophthalmopathy and Graves' hyperthyroidism. Amplified TCR beta CDR3 regions were obtained using RNA transcripts as template. HTBI primers primed a first-round RT-PCR, and a second-round multiplex PCR followed. TCRdb called the multiplex PCR reads again in MiXCR, with one record for every CDR3 protein. The data contain 40,000 to 45,000 distinct CDR3 sequences, over 40% of them singletons.

The rearrangement uses TRBV11-2 and TRBJ2-5, with D possibly being TRBD2 (6 bases). The TCR comes from an adult man with Graves' ophthalmopathy. Sequenced sample: peripheral blood. Here the CDR3 DNA reads TGTGCCAGCAGCTTTACTAGCTTCCAAGAGACCCAGTACTTC. Translation gives CASSFTSFQETQYF.